This record concerns one TCR beta chain sequence. Antigen: not known. These data belong to a study of cytomegalovirus exposure and HLA in healthy donors. The trim removed 2 bases at V and 7 bases at J, leaving 4 bases unmatched. The CDR3 consists of 15 residues. In germline, CDR1 is SGHTA, CDR2 FQGNSA. Study conclusions and caveats: The investigators catalogued 164 TCR beta chains as cytomegalovirus-associated. Productive status was seen about 90% or about 30% of the time for most TCR beta V segments in an earlier analysis.

Primers: 60 Vbeta forward and 13 Jbeta reverse. Produced via immunoSEQ multiplex PCR; TCRdb's table is partial and in-frame only. The sample records roughly 140,000 clones, roughly 79% being singletons. V gene TRBV7-2 combines with J gene TRBJ1-5, with 11 positions matching TRBD1. Sequencing was carried out using PBMCs. This TCR came from a woman aged 25 to 39 in good health and CMV-seronegative. The CDR3 DNA reads TGTGCCAGCAGCTTATTCGGGACAGGGGGGCAGCCCCAGCATTTT. It translates to CASSLFGTGGQPQHF.